The present T cell receptor (beta chain) was sequenced within a study of blood T cell repertoires in COVID-19. Study as a whole: Samples of COVID-19 (acute and convalescent) were obtained from the United States, Italy and Spain.

The ends were cut back, 4 bases at V and 14 bases at J, with 14 bases in the middle. The CDR3 has 11 amino acids. Germline V gene lookup returns CDR1 MNHEY and CDR2 SVGAGI. Per the study methods: Reference gene primers were amplified, and this amplification served to estimate nucleated cell counts. Profiled with immunoSEQ multiplex PCR; TCRdb holds only in-frame clones, not every one. V and J calls and clone size are copied from that table; D and trimming were computed from the DNA. Among more than 50,000 clones listed, 73% were seen once. This receptor was taken from a woman in her 70s with acute or convalescent COVID-19. Sequences were obtained from peripheral blood. The V call is TRBV6-5, the J call TRBJ1-2, with D hard to call. CDR3 sequence: CASSSTWEFTF. The CDR3 nucleotides read TGTGCCAGCAGTTCCACATGGGAGTTTACCTTC.